These 3 T cell receptor beta chains were sequenced from one sample in a study of T-cell reconstitution after alpha-beta-depleted transplantation in children. Unique molecular identifiers were incorporated during preparation of the TCRbeta library. One entry per CDR3 protein, called by TCRdb with MiXCR from the PCR reads. The sample yields about 310,000 distinct CDR3 sequences, around 25% seen once. This material consisted of PBMCs, mostly from graft donor cells, taken 180 days after TCRalphabeta/CD19-depleted stem cell transplant. These receptors all stem from a male patient under 18 who had a stem cell transplant for acute lymphoblastic leukemia, so the T cells may come from the graft donor.

The V and J genes are TRBV4-1 and TRBJ2-1; TRBD1 matches 11 bases. Germline CDR1 reads MGHRA; CDR2 reads YSYEKL. This CDR3 contains 20 residues. Germline trimming cut 4 bases from V and 1 base from J; bases unmatched to any gene: 15. The CDR3 sequence: CASSPPRTGGVIRSYNEQFF. The CDR3, as DNA: TGCGCCAGCAGCCCCCCCCGGACAGGGGGCGTTATTCGTTCCTACAATGAGCAGTTCTTC.

The chain uses TRBV19 and TRBJ1-2, with D hard to call. The germline gives CDR1 LNHDA, CDR2 SQIVND (reference sequence). This CDR3 comprises 14 residues. V lost 3 bases and J lost 8, with 16 bases in between. The CDR3 DNA follows: TGTGCCAGTAGTATGGCGGGAAGAACGCGAGGCTACACCTTC. Its translation: CASSMAGRTRGYTF.

This sequence joins TRBV29-1 and TRBJ2-3; TRBD2 aligns across 12 bases. This CDR3 is 15 amino acids long. Germline assignment: CDR1 SQVTM and CDR2 ANQGSEA. Unmatched junction bases numbered 4, after V lost 6 bases and J lost 0 bases. CDR3 sequence reads: CSVTGTSGSTDTQYF. The CDR3 DNA is TGCAGCGTCACCGGGACTAGCGGGAGCACAGATACGCAGTATTTT.